This T cell receptor beta chain was retrieved from a study of blood T cell repertoires in COVID-19. Turning to the study itself: Whether acute or convalescent, the COVID-19 samples came from the United States, Italy and Spain. Sources were T cells, B-cell-depleted T cells, or PBMCs; the material itself was cDNA or gDNA.

Original data processing: Nucleated cell number was recorded as an estimate derived from reference gene primer amplification. Method: immunoSEQ multiplex PCR; TCRdb's copy keeps in-frame clones and lacks some. V and J calls plus clone size are reproduced from that table; the DNA served to infer D and trimming. This table has over 45,000 clones, about three quarters appearing once. This clone was detected many times. The junction had 7 bases not matched to a gene; V was cut back by 0 bases and J by 3 bases. This CDR3 is built from 17 residues. The germline V gene has CDR1 SGHRS and CDR2 YFSETQ. This receptor was obtained from a human donor with active or convalescent COVID-19. The donor label of this sample is uncertain. This rearrangement joins TRBV5-1 to TRBJ2-7; 12 bases are a match to TRBD2. The sample consisted of peripheral blood. The CDR3 region has the DNA TGCGCCAGCAGCTTGGCGGACGCGACTAGCGGGAGCTACGAGCAGTACTTC. It is translated as CASSLADATSGSYEQYF.